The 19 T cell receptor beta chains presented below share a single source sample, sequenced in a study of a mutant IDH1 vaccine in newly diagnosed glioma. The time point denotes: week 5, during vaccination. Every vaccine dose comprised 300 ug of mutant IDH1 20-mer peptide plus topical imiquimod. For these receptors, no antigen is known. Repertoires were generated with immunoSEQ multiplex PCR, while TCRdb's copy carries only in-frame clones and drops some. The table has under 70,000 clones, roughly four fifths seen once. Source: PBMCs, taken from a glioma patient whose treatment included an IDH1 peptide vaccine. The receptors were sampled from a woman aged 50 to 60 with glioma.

The CDR3 DNA reads as TGTGCCAGCAGCGCGGCGGGTACTGAAGCTTTCTTT. It is translated as CASSAAGTEAFF. The chain has TRBV9 and TRBJ1-1; D is uncertain. The germline gives CDR1 SGDLS, CDR2 YYNGEE. The CDR3 runs to 12 residues. V gave up 3 bases and J gave up 5 bases, with 8 bases separating them.

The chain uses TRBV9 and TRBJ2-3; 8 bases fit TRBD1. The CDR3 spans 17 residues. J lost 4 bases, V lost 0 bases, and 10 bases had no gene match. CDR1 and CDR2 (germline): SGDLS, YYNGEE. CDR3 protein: CASSVATWTGRPDTQYF. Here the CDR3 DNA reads TGTGCCAGCAGCGTAGCTACATGGACAGGGCGACCAGATACGCAGTATTTT.

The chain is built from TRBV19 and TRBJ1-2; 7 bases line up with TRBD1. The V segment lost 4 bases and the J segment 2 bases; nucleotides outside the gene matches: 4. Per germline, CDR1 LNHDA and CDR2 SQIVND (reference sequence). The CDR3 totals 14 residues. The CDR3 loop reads CASSTQTGNYGYTF. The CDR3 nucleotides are TGTGCCAGTAGTACCCAGACAGGGAACTATGGCTACACCTTC.

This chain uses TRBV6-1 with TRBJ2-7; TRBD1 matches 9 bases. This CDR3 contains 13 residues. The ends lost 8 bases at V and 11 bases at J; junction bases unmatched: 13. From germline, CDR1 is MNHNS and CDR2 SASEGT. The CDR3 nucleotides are TGTGCCAGCGCTCTTACACCGGGACAGGGAGAGTACTTC. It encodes CASALTPGQGEYF.

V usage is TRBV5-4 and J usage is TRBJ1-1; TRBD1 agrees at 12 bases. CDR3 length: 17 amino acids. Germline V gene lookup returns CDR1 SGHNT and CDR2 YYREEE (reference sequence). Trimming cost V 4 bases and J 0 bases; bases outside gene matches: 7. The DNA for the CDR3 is TGTGCCAGCAGCGGCCGGGACAGGGGGCGGGTGAACACTGAAGCTTTCTTT. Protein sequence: CASSGRDRGRVNTEAFF.

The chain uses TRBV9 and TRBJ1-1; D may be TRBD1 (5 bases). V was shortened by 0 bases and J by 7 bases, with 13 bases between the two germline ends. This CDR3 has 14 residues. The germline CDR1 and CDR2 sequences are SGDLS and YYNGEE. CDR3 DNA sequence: TGTGCCAGCAGCGTAGGGGGCAGCAAACTTGAAGCTTTCTTT. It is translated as CASSVGGSKLEAFF.

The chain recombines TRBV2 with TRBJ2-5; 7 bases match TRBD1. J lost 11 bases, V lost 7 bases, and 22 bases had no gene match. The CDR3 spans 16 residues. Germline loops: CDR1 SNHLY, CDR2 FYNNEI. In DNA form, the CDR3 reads TGTGCCAGCATGAAAGAGAGGAACGGCCAGGGGGTTTCACAGTACTTC. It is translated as CASMKERNGQGVSQYF.

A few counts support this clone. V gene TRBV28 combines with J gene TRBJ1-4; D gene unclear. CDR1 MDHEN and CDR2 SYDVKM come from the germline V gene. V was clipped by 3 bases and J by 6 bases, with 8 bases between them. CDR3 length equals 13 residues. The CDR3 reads CASSFNGYEKLFF. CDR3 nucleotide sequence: TGTGCCAGCAGTTTCAACGGGTATGAAAAACTGTTTTTT.

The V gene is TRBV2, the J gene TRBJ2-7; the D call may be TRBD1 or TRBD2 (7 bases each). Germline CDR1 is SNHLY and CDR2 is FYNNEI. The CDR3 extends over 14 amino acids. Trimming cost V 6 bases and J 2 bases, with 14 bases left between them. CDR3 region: CASRGTAGTYEQYF. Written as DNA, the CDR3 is TGTGCCAGCAGGGGGACAGCGGGAACCTACGAGCAGTACTTC.

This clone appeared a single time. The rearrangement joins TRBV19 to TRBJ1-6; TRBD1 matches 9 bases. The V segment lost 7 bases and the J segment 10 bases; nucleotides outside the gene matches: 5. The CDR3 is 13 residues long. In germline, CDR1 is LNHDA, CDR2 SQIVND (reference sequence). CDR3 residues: CASIDRGGSPLHF. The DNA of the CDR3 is TGTGCCAGTATCGACAGGGGGGGATCACCCCTCCACTTT.

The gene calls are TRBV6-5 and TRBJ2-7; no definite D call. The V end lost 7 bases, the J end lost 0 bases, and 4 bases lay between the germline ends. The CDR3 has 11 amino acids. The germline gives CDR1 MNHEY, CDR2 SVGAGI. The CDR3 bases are TGTGCCAGCATGAACTCCTACGAGCAGTACTTC. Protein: CASMNSYEQYF.

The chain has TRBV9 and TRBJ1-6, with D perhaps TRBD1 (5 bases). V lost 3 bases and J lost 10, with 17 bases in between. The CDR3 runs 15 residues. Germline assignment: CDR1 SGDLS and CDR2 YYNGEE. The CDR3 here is CASSGGVGERSPLHF. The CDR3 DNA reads TGTGCCAGCAGCGGGGGCGTAGGGGAGAGGTCACCCCTCCACTTT. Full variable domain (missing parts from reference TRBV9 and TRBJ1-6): DSGVTQTPKHLITATGQRVTLRCSPRSGDLSVYWYQQSLDQGLQFLIQYYNGEERAKGNILERFSAQQFPDLHSELNLSSLELGDSALYFCASSGGVGERSPLHFGNGTRLTVT.

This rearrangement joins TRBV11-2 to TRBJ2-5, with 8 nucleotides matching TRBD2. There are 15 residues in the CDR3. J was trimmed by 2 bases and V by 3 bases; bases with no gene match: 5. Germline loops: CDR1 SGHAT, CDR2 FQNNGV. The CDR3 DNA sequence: TGTGCCAGCAGCTTTCGGGGGGGCATTCAAGAGACCCAGTACTTC. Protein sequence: CASSFRGGIQETQYF.

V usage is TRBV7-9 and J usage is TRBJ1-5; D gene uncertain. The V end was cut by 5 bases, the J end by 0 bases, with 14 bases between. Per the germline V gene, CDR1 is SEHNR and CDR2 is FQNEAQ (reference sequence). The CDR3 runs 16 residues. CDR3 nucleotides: TGTGCCAGCAGCCTATTAAACCCCGATAGCAATCAGCCCCAGCATTTT. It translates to CASSLLNPDSNQPQHF.

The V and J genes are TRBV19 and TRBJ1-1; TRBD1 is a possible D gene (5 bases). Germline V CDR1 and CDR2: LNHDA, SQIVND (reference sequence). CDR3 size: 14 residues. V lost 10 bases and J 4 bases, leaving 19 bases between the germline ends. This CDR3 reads CATVGAPRRTEAFF. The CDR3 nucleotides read TGTGCCACCGTCGGGGCGCCCCGACGCACTGAAGCTTTCTTT.

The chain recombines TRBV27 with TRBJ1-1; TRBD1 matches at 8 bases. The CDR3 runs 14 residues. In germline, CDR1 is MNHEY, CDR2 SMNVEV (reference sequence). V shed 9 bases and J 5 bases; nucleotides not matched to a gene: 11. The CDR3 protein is CASRTGLLETEAFF. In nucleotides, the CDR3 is TGTGCCAGTAGGACAGGGCTGCTGGAAACTGAAGCTTTCTTT.

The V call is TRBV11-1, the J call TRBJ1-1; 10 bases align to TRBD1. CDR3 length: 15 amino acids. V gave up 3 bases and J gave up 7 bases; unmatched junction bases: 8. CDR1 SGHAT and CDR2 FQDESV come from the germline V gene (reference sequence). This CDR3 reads CASSLTGQGFDEAFF. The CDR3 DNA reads TGTGCCAGCAGCTTGACGGGACAGGGGTTTGATGAAGCTTTCTTT.

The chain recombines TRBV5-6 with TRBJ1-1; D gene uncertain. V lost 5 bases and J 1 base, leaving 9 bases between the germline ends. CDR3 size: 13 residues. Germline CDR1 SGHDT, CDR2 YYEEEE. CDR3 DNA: TGTGCCAGCAGTCCGAGCCCGAACACTGAAGCTTTCTTT. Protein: CASSPSPNTEAFF.

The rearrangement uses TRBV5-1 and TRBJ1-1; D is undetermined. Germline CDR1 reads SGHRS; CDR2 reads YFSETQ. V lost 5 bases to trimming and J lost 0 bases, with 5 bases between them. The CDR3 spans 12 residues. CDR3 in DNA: TGCGCCAGCAGTCTCGTGAACACTGAAGCTTTCTTT. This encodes CASSLVNTEAFF.